One T cell receptor (beta chain) is described in this entry. What this receptor recognizes is not known. There are no base qualities to consult, and no much larger clone falls within one base. Healthy HIV-negative adults with no recently reported acute infections or vaccinations were included as donors. Only Caucasian adults living in Nashville, Tennessee, USA were represented among the donors. CD4+ T cells were enriched by magnetic negative selection; naive cells were then positively selected on CD45RA, and the negative fraction formed the memory subset. After blood collection by leukapheresis, PBMCs were isolated using Ficoll-Histopaque density gradient centrifugation and then cryopreserved in the vapor phase of liquid nitrogen. Analytical flow cytometry was used to check the purity and quantity of every magnetically sorted T cell population. Each sorted fraction had its genomic DNA isolated and then quantified by UV absorbance on a Nanodrop 2000c.

The record originates from a study of shared clonotypes between healthy human individuals (dated by TCRdb to 2020 to 2021). Regarding the complete study: Three men and two women, aged 18 to 49 years, made up the cohort. The study deeply sequenced blood TCR repertoires of five healthy adults to estimate repertoire size and the extent of clonotype sharing between individuals. For each donor, three plates each were used for CD4 naive and CD4 memory, two plates were used for CD8 naive, and one plate was used for CD8 memory. Libraries were prepared and TCR repertoires were sequenced by different laboratories using diverse techniques, in order to increase sequencing depth and limit assay-specific biases. Each donor's leukapheresis produced roughly between roughly 0.85 and 10 billion PBMCs.

CDR1 GTSNPN and CDR2 SVGIG are derived from the germline V gene (reference sequence). V has 7 bases trimmed and J has 8 bases trimmed; junction bases matching no gene number 17. The CDR3 numbers 15 residues from cysteine through phenylalanine. The retained sequence is limited to the CDR3, 45 bases, with the frame set at the first base. TCR CDR3 regions were amplified from genomic DNA by multiplex PCR using the deep immunoSEQ assay. For each cell subset, the extracted genomic DNA was distributed evenly across all wells of several immunoSEQ 96-well plates, and each plate served as one replicate. For sorted subsets, each replicate PCR was loaded with about 0.2 ug genomic DNA, equivalent to 25,000 to 35,000 T cell genomes. Purified libraries were quantified with a Qubit 3.0 fluorometer, sized on a Bioanalyzer 2100, and re-quantified with the KAPA Library Quantification kit. Each immunoSEQ 96-well plate was sequenced on its own single-read 150-cycle Illumina NextSeq 550 flow cell. The original methods were these. Because only junctional sequences without quality scores were contained in the immunoSEQ output, filtering matching that applied to full-length reads could not be performed. Sequences were annotated with PyIR, a Python wrapper for IgBLAST v1.9, and V/J genes and CDR3 were assigned using IMGT germline references. Reads were filtered out if the reads had weak V/J assignments (E-value above 1e-6), no CDR3, stop codons, out-of-frame junctions, or ambiguous translated residues. A V3J clonotype was defined by an identical inferred V gene, J gene, and CDR3 amino acid sequence. To compute the percentage overlap between repertoires, the number of shared unique clonotypes was divided by the size of the smaller repertoire. Richness of each repertoire was evaluated using RTK rarefaction, the Chao1 estimator, and Recon v2.1 estimates of unobserved clonotypes. Generation probabilities were computed with OLGA for all TCRbeta clonotypes obtained by the gDNA method from four donors. Imported from immuneACCESS, the table was reduced by TCRdb to in-frame sequences with V and J called. These copies leave out some clones; in studies compared against another copy, an unresolved V gene accounts for under half, and the cause of the remainder is not known. For V, J and clone size, that table is used; D and trimming come from the DNA. Across this sample there are 2 million to 2.5 million clones, with 90% to 96% seen only once. The leading ten clones occupy roughly 0.13% of the sample.

Overall results and qualifications from the work: When several donors were compared, the shared fraction of clonotypes was about 5% for naive CD4, approximately 3.3% for naive CD8, 2.3% for memory CD4, and under 0.5% for memory CD8. Compared with non-shared clonotypes, the clonotypes found in all four sorted-subset donors had higher generation probabilities. Because the study included a small number of donors, the genetic and exposure-history diversity represented was limited. Incomplete sequencing was indicated by rarefaction of sorted-subset datasets, despite the large sequencing depth. Naive subsets generally had larger estimated clonotype richness than memory subsets. Sampling was restricted to blood, and TCR repertoires in tissues likely differ from the TCR repertoires found in blood. Pairwise subsampling led to the expectation that sequencing depth would affect the degree of clonotype sharing among donors.

The source is a young man in good health. The sequenced sample was naive CD4+ T cells sorted from blood. The cell subset or site label here, explained by the study, means: CD45RA+ positively selected. The rearrangement joined TRBV30 to TRBJ1-1; 9 bases in the junction line up with TRBD1. The DNA sequence is given as TGTGCCTTATGGGACTTGAGGGCAGACAGGGGGGAAGCTTTCTTT. This is translated as CALWDLRADRGEAFF. Here the CDR3 is joined to the reference TRBV30 and TRBJ1-1 genes, and the full variable domain is: SQTIHQWPATLVQPVGSPLSLECTVEGTSNPNLYWYRQAAGRGLQLLFYSVGIGQISSEVPQNLSASRPQDRQFILSSKKLLLSDSGFYLCALWDLRADRGEAFFGQGTRLTVV.